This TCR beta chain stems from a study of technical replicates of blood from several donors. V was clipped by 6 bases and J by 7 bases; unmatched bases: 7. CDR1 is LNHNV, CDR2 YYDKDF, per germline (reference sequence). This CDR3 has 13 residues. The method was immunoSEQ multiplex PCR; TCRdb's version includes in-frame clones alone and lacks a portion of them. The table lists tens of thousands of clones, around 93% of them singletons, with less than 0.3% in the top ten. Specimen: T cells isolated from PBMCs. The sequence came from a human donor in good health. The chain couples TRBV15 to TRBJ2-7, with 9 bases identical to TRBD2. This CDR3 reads CATRSSGSREQYF. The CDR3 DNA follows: TGTGCCACCAGAAGTAGCGGGAGTCGAGAGCAGTACTTC.